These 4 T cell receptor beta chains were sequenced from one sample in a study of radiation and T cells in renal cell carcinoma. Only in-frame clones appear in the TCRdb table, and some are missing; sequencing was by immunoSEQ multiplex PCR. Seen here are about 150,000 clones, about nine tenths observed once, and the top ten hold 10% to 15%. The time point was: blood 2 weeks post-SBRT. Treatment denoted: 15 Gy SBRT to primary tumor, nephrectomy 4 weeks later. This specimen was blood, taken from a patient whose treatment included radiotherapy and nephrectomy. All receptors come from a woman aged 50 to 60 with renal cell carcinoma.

The CDR3 nucleotides are TGTGCCAGCAGCTTTAACCCGGGACTTTACAATGAGCAGTTCTTC. Its protein product is CASSFNPGLYNEQFF. The chain combines TRBV11-2 with TRBJ2-1, with a tentative D call TRBD2 (6 bases). This CDR3 contains 15 residues. In germline, CDR1 is SGHAT, CDR2 FQNNGV. V shed 3 bases and J shed 4 bases, with 13 bases lying between them. Full variable domain (rest looked up from reference TRBV11-2 and TRBJ2-1): EAGVAQSPRYKIIEKRQSVAFWCNPISGHATLYWYQQILGQGPKLLIQFQNNGVVDDSQLPKDRFSAERLKGVDSTLKIQPAKLEDSAVYLCASSFNPGLYNEQFFGPGTRLTVL.

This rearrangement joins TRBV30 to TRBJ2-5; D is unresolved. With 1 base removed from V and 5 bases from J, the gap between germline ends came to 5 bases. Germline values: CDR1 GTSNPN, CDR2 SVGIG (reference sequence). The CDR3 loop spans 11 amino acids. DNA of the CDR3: TGTGCCTGGAGTGGTCAGGAGACCCAGTACTTC. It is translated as CAWSGQETQYF. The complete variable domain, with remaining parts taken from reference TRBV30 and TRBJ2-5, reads SQTIHQWPATLVQPVGSPLSLECTVEGTSNPNLYWYRQAAGRGLQLLFYSVGIGQISSEVPQNLSASRPQDRQFILSSKKLLLSDSGFYLCAWSGQETQYFGPGTRLLVL.

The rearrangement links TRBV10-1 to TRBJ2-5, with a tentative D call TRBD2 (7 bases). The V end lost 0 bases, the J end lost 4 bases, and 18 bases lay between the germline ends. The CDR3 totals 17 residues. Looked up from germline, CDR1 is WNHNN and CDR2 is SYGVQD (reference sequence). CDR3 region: CASSESTGRGGRETQYF. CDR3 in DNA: TGCGCCAGCAGTGAGTCGACGGGGAGGGGGGGACGAGAGACCCAGTACTTC.

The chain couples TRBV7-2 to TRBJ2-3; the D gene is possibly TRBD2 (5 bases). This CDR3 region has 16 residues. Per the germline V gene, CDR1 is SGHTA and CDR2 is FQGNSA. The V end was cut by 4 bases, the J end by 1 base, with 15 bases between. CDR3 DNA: TGTGCCAGCAGCTCCGGGTCCCCGAGGGGCACAGATACGCAGTATTTT. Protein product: CASSSGSPRGTDTQYF.